This TCR beta chain emerged from a study of metastatic and nonmetastatic thyroid tumors. At the level of the study: Repertoire comparisons spanned blood and tumor or nodule tissue from malignant and benign thyroid patients. General study findings and limits: The reported finding was significantly higher TCR beta diversity in malignant thyroid tumors relative to benign nodules, in blood and tumor.

This clone has at least ten counts. The antigen remains undetermined. In the authors' methods: The distant-metastasis classifier for papillary thyroid cancer was built from CDR3 differences across clinicopathological groups. TCRdb re-processed the PCR reads through MiXCR. These V and J calls rely on TCRdb rather than the paper's analysis. The repertoire has approximately 25,000 clones, more than 20% of them found once; the top ten carry roughly 24%. V lost 5 bases, J lost 1 base, and 12 bases lay in between. Germline lookup yields CDR1 SGHNT and CDR2 YYREEE (reference sequence). CDR3 length equals 14 residues. All patients were treatment-naive before thyroid surgery.

The sequenced material came from blood. This receptor was taken from a male donor with papillary thyroid cancer or a benign thyroid nodule (not recorded which). Some clones in this sample may be carry-over from other donors' samples. The chain combines TRBV5-4 with TRBJ2-5; D gene uncertain. CDR3 loop: CASSRYGLQETQYF. In DNA form, the CDR3 reads TGTGCCAGCAGTCGTTATGGCCTCCAAGAGACCCAGTACTTC.